Sequencing of this TCR beta chain was carried out in a study of blood T cells in healthy people across ages. Study conclusions and caveats: The study lacked donor CMV status, which possibly confounded expanded clonotype changes.

PCR was performed a second time for about 7 to 11 cycles using a sample-barcoded 5' primer and a J-beta primer mix. TCRdb processed the 5' RACE reads anew with MiXCR; each CDR3 protein has one entry. The sample lists some 640,000 distinct CDR3 sequences, approximately 30% seen once, with about a sixth in the top ten. A note on this clonotype: Its antigen is undetermined.

With V trimmed by 5 bases and J by 5 bases, 8 bases remained unmatched. The CDR3 covers 15 residues. Germline CDR1 LGHNT, CDR2 FRNRAP. The sequencing input was blood. The rearrangement uses TRBV12-5 and TRBJ1-4; 7 bases are shared with TRBD1. The TCR sequence derives from an elderly woman in good health. The CDR3 DNA reads as TGTGCTAGTGGTCCGGCACCCAGGGGGAATGAAAAACTGTTTTTT. This gives the protein CASGPAPRGNEKLFF. The entire variable domain, with the rest obtained from reference TRBV12-5 and TRBJ1-4, is as follows: DARVTQTPRHKVTEMGQEVTMRCQPILGHNTVFWYRQTMMQGLELLAYFRNRAPLDDSGMPKDRFSAEMPDATLATLKIQPSEPRDSAVYFCASGPAPRGNEKLFFGSGTQLSVL.